Described below is a single TCR beta chain sequence and its context. The CDR3 is 15 residues long. After removal of 0 bases from V and 2 bases from J, the junction contained 5 bases not matched to a gene. Germline CDR1 and CDR2: SGHRS and YFSETQ. This sample was taken from a study of blood T cell repertoires in COVID-19. Whole-study context: Researchers got acute and convalescent COVID-19 samples from the United States, Italy and Spain.

Generated by immunoSEQ multiplex PCR, the TCRdb table keeps only in-frame clones and is missing some. The data hold 70,000 to 75,000 clones, with roughly 81% observed a single time. Input material: peripheral blood. The sequence was obtained from a woman in her 70s with acute or convalescent COVID-19. The rearrangement links TRBV5-1 to TRBJ2-7; 7 bases are shared with TRBD2. DNA of the CDR3: TGCGCCAGCAGCTTGGGGCTAGCGGTAGCCTACGAGCAGTACTTC. It translates to CASSLGLAVAYEQYF. Filled out from reference TRBV5-1 and TRBJ2-7, the complete variable domain reads KAGVTQTPRYLIKTRGQQVTLSCSPISGHRSVSWYQQTPGQGLQFLFEYFSETQRNKGNFPGRFSGRQFSNSRSEMNVSTLELGDSALYLCASSLGLAVAYEQYFGPGTRLTVT.